The clone carrying this T cell receptor beta chain was recorded at least ten times. What it binds is unknown. Sorted naive CD8 T cells were those defined as CD8+CD4-CCR7+CD45RA+. This sample was included in a study of molecular identifiers for immune sequencing clone quantification. It was with previously described methods and listed TCR primers that bulk TCR libraries were made. TCRdb reprocessed the PCR reads with MiXCR, giving one entry per CDR3 protein. The sample carries some 100,000 distinct CDR3 sequences, roughly 19% recorded once. This CDR3 comprises 13 residues. CDR1 is SQVTM and CDR2 is ANQGSEA in the germline V gene. Trimming took off 4 bases at V and 2 bases at J, with 12 bases between the two ends. Study-level results: More than 97% of effector molecules, versus under 1% of naive-cell molecules, belonged to clones above 20 RNA copies.

The gene calls are TRBV29-1 and TRBJ2-7; no definite D call. The sequencing input was naive CD8+ T cells from blood, with Jurkat cell RNA spiked in. Sample subset: FACS-sorted CD8+CD4-CCR7+CD45RA+ naive T cells. The TCR comes from a human donor in good health. Some libraries in this study had Jurkat cell RNA spiked in. The CDR3: CSVGAKETYEQYF. The CDR3 region has the DNA TGCAGCGTTGGCGCGAAAGAAACCTACGAGCAGTACTTC.